The 27 T cell receptor beta chains below all came from one sample that was sequenced in a study of blood T cell repertoires in COVID-19. The method was immunoSEQ multiplex PCR; TCRdb's version includes in-frame clones alone and lacks a portion of them. The sample records 150,000 to 200,000 clones, around 92% being singletons. Material: peripheral blood. The receptors were gathered from a man younger than 45 with COVID-19, enrolled during active disease.

The chain is built from TRBV19 and TRBJ1-2; 9 nucleotides align to TRBD1. V was clipped by 8 bases and J by 6 bases; unmatched bases: 13. This CDR3 region has 15 residues. Germline loops: CDR1 LNHDA, CDR2 SQIVND (reference sequence). The CDR3 DNA is TGTGCCAGTGGGGGACAGGGAGTTGGAGGGAATGGCTACACCTTC. It is translated as CASGGQGVGGNGYTF.

The chain couples TRBV7-9 to TRBJ1-1; D unresolved. The CDR3 is made up of 14 amino acids. The ends were cut back, 5 bases at V and 3 bases at J, with 13 bases in the middle. CDR1 is SEHNR and CDR2 is FQNEAQ in the germline V gene (reference sequence). Here the CDR3 DNA reads TGTGCCAGCAGCCACCCTGTAACTTACACTGAAGCTTTCTTT. This codes for CASSHPVTYTEAFF.

V is TRBV5-6 and J is TRBJ2-7, with TRBD1 matching 8 bases. The CDR3 consists of 15 residues. Trimming cost V 4 bases and J 2 bases; bases outside gene matches: 8. In germline, CDR1 is SGHDT, CDR2 YYEEEE. CDR3: CASSLRTGTPYEQYF. The CDR3 DNA reads as TGTGCCAGCAGCCTTCGGACAGGGACCCCCTACGAGCAGTACTTC.

J is TRBJ2-7 and V is TRBV27; weak D call: TRBD1 (6 bases). CDR1 MNHEY and CDR2 SMNVEV come from the germline V gene (reference sequence). The V end lost 5 bases, the J end lost 7 bases, and 18 bases lay between the germline ends. The CDR3 extends over 14 amino acids. DNA of the CDR3: TGTGCCAGCAGTCAGACAGGCCCGAAGGGGGAGCAGTACTTC. This gives the protein CASSQTGPKGEQYF.

The chain combines TRBV24-1 with TRBJ1-2, with D perhaps matching TRBD1 (5 bases). The CDR3 is 13 amino acids. Germline V gives CDR1 KGHDR, CDR2 SFDVKD. V dropped 3 bases and J dropped 4 bases, with 8 bases sitting between them. The CDR3 sequence is CATSDGTFYGYTF. CDR3 in DNA: TGTGCCACCAGTGATGGGACTTTCTATGGCTACACCTTC.

The chain employs TRBV3-1 (or the pseudogene TRBV3-2) and TRBJ1-2; tentatively, D is TRBD1 (5 bases). V gave up 0 bases and J gave up 4 bases, with 9 bases separating them. Germline loops: CDR1 LGHDT, CDR2 YNNKEL (reference sequence). The CDR3 is 14 residues long. As DNA, the CDR3 is TGTGCCAGCAGCCAAGACAGGGTTAGCTATGGCTACACCTTC. Its protein is CASSQDRVSYGYTF.

This rearrangement joins TRBV27 to TRBJ2-3; 9 bases are a match to TRBD1. The CDR3 spans 13 residues. The junction had 1 base not matched to a gene; V was cut back by 7 bases and J by 2 bases. Germline CDR1 and CDR2: MNHEY and SMNVEV (reference sequence). The CDR3 nucleotides read TGTGCCAGCAACAGGGGGCTCACAGATACGCAGTATTTT. It is translated as CASNRGLTDTQYF.

V and J are TRBV6-5 and TRBJ2-1; no clear D. Trimming pared 6 bases from V and 4 bases from J, leaving 4 bases between. Germline assignment: CDR1 MNHEY and CDR2 SVGAGI. This CDR3 has 11 residues. CDR3 coding DNA: TGTGCCAGCAGCCTGTACAATGAGCAGTTCTTC. This encodes CASSLYNEQFF.

The J gene is TRBJ2-5, the V gene TRBV27, with 9 bases lining up with TRBD2. Per the germline V gene, CDR1 is MNHEY and CDR2 is SMNVEV (reference sequence). The CDR3 has 15 amino acids. The V and J ends lost 4 bases and 4 bases, in that order; junction bases with no gene match: 7. The CDR3 DNA is TGTGCCAGCAGTTCGGTCGCGGGAGGGTTAGAGACCCAGTACTTC. It yields the protein CASSSVAGGLETQYF.

The chain is built from TRBV7-9 and TRBJ2-1; 9 bases fit TRBD2. The length of the CDR3 is 17 residues. The V segment lost 1 base and the J segment 5 bases; nucleotides outside the gene matches: 9. Germline values: CDR1 SEHNR, CDR2 FQNEAQ (reference sequence). The CDR3 sequence is CASSLVGLAGFHNEQFF. CDR3 bases: TGTGCCAGCAGCTTAGTGGGCCTAGCGGGATTCCACAATGAGCAGTTCTTC.

The chain joins TRBV18 to TRBJ1-2; 7 positions agree with TRBD1. The trim removed 6 bases at V and 4 bases at J, leaving 8 bases unmatched. CDR3 length: 14 amino acids. Per the germline V gene, CDR1 is KGHSH and CDR2 is LQKENI. In DNA, the CDR3 is TGTGCCAGCTCCTCAGACAGGGCCGGCTATGGCTACACCTTC. It translates to CASSSDRAGYGYTF.

The V and J genes are TRBV19 and TRBJ1-5; 9 bases line up with TRBD1. Germline V gives CDR1 LNHDA, CDR2 SQIVND (reference sequence). CDR3 length equals 18 residues. V shed 7 bases, J shed 0 bases, and the junction held 13 bases outside the gene matches. DNA for the CDR3: TGTGCCAGTACGTTCTGGGACAGGGCGGATATTAGCAATCAGCCCCAGCATTTT. Encoded protein: CASTFWDRADISNQPQHF.

V usage is TRBV6-5 and J usage is TRBJ1-4; TRBD1 matches 7 bases. V trimming: 4 bases; J trimming: 5 bases; junction bases outside the gene matches: 7. The germline gives CDR1 MNHEY, CDR2 SVGAGI. This CDR3 spans 15 amino acids. CDR3 residues: CASSSMTGTNEKLFF. CDR3 nucleotides: TGTGCCAGCAGTTCCATGACAGGGACCAATGAAAAACTGTTTTTT.

The chain is built from TRBV9 and TRBJ2-7, with 8 bases matching TRBD1. Germline CDR1 reads SGDLS; CDR2 reads YYNGEE. Trimming cost V 0 bases and J 6 bases; bases outside gene matches: 11. CDR3 length: 16 amino acids. The CDR3 loop is CASSVANAQGVSEQYF. CDR3 DNA sequence: TGTGCCAGCAGCGTAGCTAACGCACAGGGGGTATCCGAGCAGTACTTC.

This chain joins TRBV29-1 and TRBJ2-2; TRBD2 matches 12 bases. V dropped 6 bases and J dropped 5; count of bases not matched to a gene: 1. CDR1 is SQVTM, CDR2 ANQGSEA, per germline. The CDR3 runs 13 residues. Written as DNA, the CDR3 is TGCAGCGTGACTAGCGGGAGTACCGGGGAGCTGTTTTTT. This gives the protein CSVTSGSTGELFF.

This chain uses TRBV7-2 with TRBJ1-2; 9 bases match TRBD1. CDR3 length: 15 amino acids. Germline CDR1 reads SGHTA; CDR2 reads FQGNSA. The junction had 2 bases not matched to a gene; V was cut back by 3 bases and J by 0 bases. The CDR3 DNA sequence: TGTGCCAGCAGCTTGGACAGGGGCCCTAACTATGGCTACACCTTC. This gives the protein CASSLDRGPNYGYTF.

A few counts support this clone. The chain combines TRBV7-9 with TRBJ1-2; the match to TRBD1 covers 8 bases. CDR3 length: 15 residues. The germline V gene has CDR1 SEHNR and CDR2 FQNEAQ (reference sequence). V gave up 2 bases and J gave up 4 bases; unmatched junction bases: 6. CDR3 sequence: CASSLQGAKGYGYTF. DNA for the CDR3: TGTGCCAGCAGCTTACAGGGGGCGAAGGGCTATGGCTACACCTTC.

J is TRBJ1-6 and V is TRBV30; unclear D gene. The germline CDR1 and CDR2 sequences are GTSNPN and SVGIG (reference sequence). The CDR3 runs to 12 residues. V lost 4 bases and J lost 10, with 11 bases in between. CDR3 in amino acids: CAWTGPSSPLHF. CDR3 DNA sequence: TGTGCCTGGACAGGTCCTAGCTCACCCCTCCACTTT.

The chain couples TRBV4-2 to TRBJ1-5; a possible D gene is TRBD1 (6 bases). The CDR3 has 16 amino acids. Trimming cost V 1 base and J 7 bases, with 17 bases left between them. The V gene's germline CDR1 is LGHNA and CDR2 YNFKEQ. The CDR3 region is CASSQARGGAGQPQHF. The CDR3 bases are TGTGCCAGCAGCCAAGCTAGGGGGGGCGCGGGGCAGCCCCAGCATTTT.

The rearrangement uses TRBV7-3 and TRBJ1-2; maybe TRBD1 (5 bases). The CDR3 totals 15 residues. Trimming stripped 5 bases from V and 4 bases from J, with 17 bases between. From germline, CDR1 is SGHTA and CDR2 FQGTGA. The DNA of the CDR3 is TGTGCCAGCAGCCCTGTTACGGGGGGTGGCTATGGCTACACCTTC. Its protein is CASSPVTGGGYGYTF.

The genes are TRBV6-5 and TRBJ1-2; TRBD1 might be the D (5 bases). The CDR3 runs to 13 residues. Germline CDR1 is MNHEY and CDR2 is SVGAGI. Deletions cut 7 bases from V and 7 bases from J, with 16 bases between. CDR3 in DNA: TGTGCCAGCAAGCCCCAGGGCGCTTTTGGCTACACCTTC. Amino acids: CASKPQGAFGYTF.

A word on this clone: Germline and junction disagree at one end, which may indicate a read error. The chain couples TRBV7-2 to TRBJ2-2; D remains unclear. This CDR3 region has 13 residues. CDR1 and CDR2 from the germline V gene are SGHTA and FQGNSA. The CDR3 coding sequence is TGTGCCACCAAAACTGCGAACGCCGGGGAGCTGTTTTTT. This gives the protein CATKTANAGELFF.

The rearrangement links TRBV5-6 to TRBJ2-2, with D perhaps matching TRBD1 (5 bases). The length of the CDR3 is 15 residues. Germline-derived CDR1 and CDR2 are SGHDT and YYEEEE. The V end lost 4 bases, the J end lost 2 bases, and 12 bases lay between the germline ends. CDR3 sequence (DNA): TGTGCCAGCAGCCCACCGACAGTCAACACCGGGGAGCTGTTTTTT. Translation gives CASSPPTVNTGELFF. Based on the CDR3 plus reference TRBV5-6 and TRBJ2-2, the full variable domain is DAGVTQSPTHLIKTRGQQVTLRCSPKSGHDTVSWYQQALGQGPQFIFQYYEEEERQRGNFPDRFSGHQFPNYSSELNVNALLLGDSALYLCASSPPTVNTGELFFGEGSRLTVL.

This clone came up once. The chain combines TRBV24-1 with TRBJ2-3; TRBD2 might be the D (6 bases). CDR1 KGHDR and CDR2 SFDVKD come from the germline V gene. The CDR3 is 13 residues long. V lost 6 bases and J 5 bases, leaving 11 bases between the germline ends. This CDR3 reads CATSRDLEDTQYF. CDR3 nucleotides: TGTGCCACCAGTAGGGACTTGGAAGATACGCAGTATTTT.

The CDR3 region has the DNA TGCGCCAGCAGCTTCTACCCGAGCGTTGGGGGACTAGCGGGTAACACCGGGGAGCTGTTTTTT. Amino acids: CASSFYPSVGGLAGNTGELFF. The chain uses TRBV5-1 and TRBJ2-2, with 12 bases aligning to TRBD2. The CDR3 is made up of 21 amino acids. Germline lookup yields CDR1 SGHRS and CDR2 YFSETQ. Trimming took 2 bases from V and 2 from J; bases not matched to a gene: 16.

The chain joins TRBV5-4 to TRBJ1-2; D is uncertain. The length of the CDR3 is 16 residues. The germline gives CDR1 SGHNT, CDR2 YYREEE (reference sequence). The germline V and J ends were trimmed by 4 bases and 3 bases, with 19 bases remaining between them. For the CDR3, the DNA is TGTGCCAGCAGCGATCCCACCCGTAGCGGATACTATGGCTACACCTTC. Protein: CASSDPTRSGYYGYTF.

The chain combines TRBV27 with TRBJ1-1; D not resolved. CDR1 is MNHEY and CDR2 is SMNVEV in the germline V gene (reference sequence). Trimming pared 1 base from V and 6 bases from J, leaving 9 bases between. The CDR3 has 13 residues. The CDR3 protein is CASSLWPGAEAFF. The CDR3 DNA is TGTGCCAGCAGTTTATGGCCGGGAGCTGAAGCTTTCTTT.